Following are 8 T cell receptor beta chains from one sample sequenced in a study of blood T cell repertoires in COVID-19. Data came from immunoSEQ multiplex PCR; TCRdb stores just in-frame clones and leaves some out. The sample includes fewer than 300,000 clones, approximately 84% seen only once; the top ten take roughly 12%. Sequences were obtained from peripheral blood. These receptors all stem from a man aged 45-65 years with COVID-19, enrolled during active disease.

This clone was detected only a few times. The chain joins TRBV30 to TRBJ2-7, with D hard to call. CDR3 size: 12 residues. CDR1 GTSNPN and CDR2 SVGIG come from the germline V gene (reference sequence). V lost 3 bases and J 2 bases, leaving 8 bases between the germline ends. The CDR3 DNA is TGTGCCTGGAGACAGTATACCTACGAGCAGTACTTC. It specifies CAWRQYTYEQYF.

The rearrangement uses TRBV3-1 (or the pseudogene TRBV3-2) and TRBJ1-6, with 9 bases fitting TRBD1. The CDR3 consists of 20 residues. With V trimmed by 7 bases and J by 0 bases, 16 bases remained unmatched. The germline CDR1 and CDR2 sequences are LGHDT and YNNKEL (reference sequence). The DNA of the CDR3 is TGTGCCAGCATCGCCTCACCGGGACAGGGTGGATACTCCTATAATTCACCCCTCCACTTT. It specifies CASIASPGQGGYSYNSPLHF.

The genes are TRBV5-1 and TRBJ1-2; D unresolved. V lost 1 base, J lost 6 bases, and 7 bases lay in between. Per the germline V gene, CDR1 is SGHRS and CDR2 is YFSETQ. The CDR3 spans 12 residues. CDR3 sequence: CASSLTGNGYTF. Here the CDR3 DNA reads TGCGCCAGCAGCTTGACGGGGAATGGCTACACCTTC.

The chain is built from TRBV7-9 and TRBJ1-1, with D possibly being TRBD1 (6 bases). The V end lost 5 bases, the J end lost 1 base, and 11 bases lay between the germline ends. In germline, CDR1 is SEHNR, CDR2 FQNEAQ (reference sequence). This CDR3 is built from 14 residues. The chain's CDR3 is CASSQGTKNTEAFF. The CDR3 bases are TGTGCCAGCAGCCAAGGGACAAAGAACACTGAAGCTTTCTTT.

The CDR3 sequence is CASSPTGEEQYF. In DNA, the CDR3 is TGTGCCAGCTCGCCTACAGGGGAAGAGCAGTACTTC. The chain has TRBV18 and TRBJ2-7, with 7 bases fitting TRBD1. In germline, CDR1 is KGHSH, CDR2 LQKENI. V lost 6 bases and J lost 7; bases outside the gene matches: 6. The CDR3 contains 12 residues.

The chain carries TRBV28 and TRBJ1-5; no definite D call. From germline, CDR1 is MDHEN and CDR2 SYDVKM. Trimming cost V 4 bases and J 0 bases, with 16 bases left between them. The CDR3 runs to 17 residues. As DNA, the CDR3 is TGTGCCAGCAGTTCAGCGGACCAACTCGGTAGCAATCAGCCCCAGCATTTT. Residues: CASSSADQLGSNQPQHF.

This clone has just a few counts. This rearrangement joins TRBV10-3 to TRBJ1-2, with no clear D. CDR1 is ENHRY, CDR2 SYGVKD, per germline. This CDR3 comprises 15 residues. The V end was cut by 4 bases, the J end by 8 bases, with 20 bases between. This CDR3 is CAISGSNGGLRGYTF. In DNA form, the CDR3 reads TGTGCCATCAGTGGATCGAACGGAGGACTACGGGGCTACACCTTC.

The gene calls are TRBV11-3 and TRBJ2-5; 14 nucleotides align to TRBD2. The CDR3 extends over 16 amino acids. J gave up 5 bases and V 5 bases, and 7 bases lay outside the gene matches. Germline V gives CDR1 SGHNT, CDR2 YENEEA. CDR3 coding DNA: TGTGCCAGCAGCAGCGGGACTAGCGGGAGTTCGGAGACCCAGTACTTC. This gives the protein CASSSGTSGSSETQYF.